This T cell receptor (beta chain) was recovered during a study of blood T cell repertoires in COVID-19 (TCRdb year 2020). At the level of the whole study: The collaborator samples originated in the United States, Italy and Spain and spanned the acute and convalescent phases of COVID-19. Samples were obtained from the ongoing ImmuneRACE study (first 160 participants) and from approximately 1,200 subjects provided by 6 global collaborators. A freely available public database, intended as a resource for researchers studying the immune response to SARS-CoV-2, is where the repertoires were released. Sample metadata almost always included a de-identified subject ID, COVID-19 status, age in years and sex. Where HLA class I and class II types were available, the types were taken from metadata supplied by the sample provider, not from assay-based typing. The material from the prospective study consisted of cDNA or gDNA derived from T cells, B-cell-depleted T cells, or PBMCs. Subjects who had been exposed to COVID-19, were actively infected with it, or had recovered from it provided the deeply sampled blood TCRbeta repertoires that made up the dataset.

Comments on this clone: Its antigen is still unknown. No base quality values were provided; no much bigger clone lies one nucleotide off.

Whole blood was collected in K2EDTA tubes by collaborating institutions according to the institutions' own protocols. Collaborator samples were shipped for TCRbeta analysis as frozen whole blood, isolated PBMCs, or DNA extracted from either sample type. TCRbeta CDR3 regions were amplified from genomic DNA using the immunoSEQ Assay, a bias-controlled multiplex PCR. Under the source paper's analysis protocol: The number of nucleated cells in each sample was estimated by amplification of reference gene primers within the assay. To quantify the absolute abundance of each unique TCRbeta CDR3 rearrangement, sequence reads were collapsed and filtered. For each sample, productive Simpson clonality was calculated as the square root of Simpson's diversity index across productive rearrangements. Here the immuneACCESS table is served through TCRdb, limited to in-frame sequences with V and J called. Missing clones are a known gap in these copies; in checked studies unresolved V genes cover under half, and the rest lacks a known reason. That table supplies the V and J calls and clone size; D and trimming were determined from the DNA. Present in this sample are some 240,000 clones, more than 70% of which were seen just once. Clones ranked in the top ten supply roughly 13% of the sample.

The study at large found these results: The quantity of clinical and demographic metadata differed by source and by participant and was supplied without curation.

After removal of 7 bases from V and 6 bases from J, the junction retains 19 bases not matched to a gene. In the germline V gene, CDR1 corresponds to MDHEN and CDR2 to SYDVKM. Including cysteine and phenylalanine, the CDR3 has 17 amino acids. Kept here is only the CDR3 DNA, which spans 51 bases and is read in frame from base 1. Sequencing input: peripheral blood. This receptor was identified in a human donor in a cohort sampled during active COVID-19. The V and J genes are TRBV28 and TRBJ2-7, and 9 junction bases match TRBD2. The CDR3 protein sequence reads: CASTAAGGSGSLSEQYF. The DNA sequence is as follows: TGTGCCAGCACCGCGGCGGGTGGTAGCGGGAGCTTAAGCGAGCAGTACTTC.